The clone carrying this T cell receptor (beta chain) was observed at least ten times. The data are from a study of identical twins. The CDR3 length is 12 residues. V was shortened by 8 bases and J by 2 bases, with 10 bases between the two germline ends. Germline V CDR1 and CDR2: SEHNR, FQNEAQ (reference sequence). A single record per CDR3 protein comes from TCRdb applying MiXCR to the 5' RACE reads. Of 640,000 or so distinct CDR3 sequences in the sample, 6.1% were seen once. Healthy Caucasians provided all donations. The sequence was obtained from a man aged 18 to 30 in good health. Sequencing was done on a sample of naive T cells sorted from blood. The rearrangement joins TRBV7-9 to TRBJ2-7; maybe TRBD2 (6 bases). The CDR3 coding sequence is TGTGCCAGCGGGACTTATACCTACGAGCAGTACTTC. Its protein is CASGTYTYEQYF.